This T cell receptor (beta chain) was sequenced in a study of T cells in localized non-small cell lung cancer. As to this clone: Its antigen is undetermined.

Germline V lookup: CDR1 PRHDT, CDR2 FYEKMQ (reference sequence). CDR3 length equals 18 residues. V was clipped by 0 bases and J by 4 bases; unmatched bases: 10. Here immunoSEQ multiplex PCR was the method, and the copy in TCRdb shows in-frame clones only, minus some. Of approximately 76,000 clones listed, around 84% were seen once; the top ten hold 9.5%. Study outcomes and limitations: Uninvolved adjacent lung showed the highest T cell clonality, exceeding tumor. Because sequencing included only one region (of the tumor), heterogeneity remains possible. Appearances in adjacent lung were noted for a median around 55 of the top 100 tumor clones. Elevated circulating T cell density in blood was associated with longer overall survival.

The rearrangement uses TRBV13 and TRBJ2-5, with TRBD2 identical over 11 bases. The sample here was peripheral blood, taken before any cancer treatment. The sequence came from an older female donor with stage I lung adenocarcinoma. The CDR3 loop reads CASSLGRLAGGRGETQYF. DNA of the CDR3: TGTGCCAGCAGCTTAGGCCGGCTAGCGGGGGGTAGGGGAGAGACCCAGTACTTC.